Listed below are T cell receptor beta chains from one sample, sequenced in a study of cytotoxic CD8 clonotypes in ibrutinib-treated CLL. Sequencing was performed with immunoSEQ multiplex PCR; in TCRdb, only in-frame clones are kept and a portion is missing. Counted here are about 86,000 clones, just over 85% occurring once; the ten biggest clones make up around 5.4%. The sequencing used PBMCs, collected before ibrutinib treatment. These TCRs come from a human donor with chronic lymphocytic leukemia. CDR3s include the opening cysteine and the closing phenylalanine or tryptophan. The D gene is left open where the match is weak. The size of a clone is reported for some rows only, either as once, few or many, or as a class for expanded clones.

d_gene,abundance,v_gene,j_gene,CDR3aa,CDR3nt
-,few,TRBV5-1,TRBJ1-1,CASSQDLMSGTEAFF,TGCGCCAGCAGCCAGGACCTTATGAGTGGCACTGAAGCTTTCTTT
-,-,TRBV7-9,TRBJ2-5,CASSLGVGGIWETQYF,TGTGCCAGCAGCTTAGGGGTTGGGGGGATTTGGGAGACCCAGTACTTC
TRBD2,once,TRBV5-8,TRBJ2-3,CASSLSGSTDTQYF,TGTGCCAGCAGCCTTAGCGGGAGCACAGATACGCAGTATTTT
-,-,TRBV6-5,TRBJ1-1,CASSQDLGGTEAFF,TGTGCCAGCAGTCAAGATCTGGGGGGCACTGAAGCTTTCTTT
-,few,TRBV5-1,TRBJ1-4,CASSLESSEKLFF,TGCGCCAGCAGCTTGGAGTCCTCAGAAAAACTGTTTTTT
TRBD1,-,TRBV9,TRBJ2-1,CASSPRDRGASEQFF,TGTGCCAGCAGCCCCCGGGACAGGGGAGCGAGTGAGCAGTTCTTC
TRBD2,once,TRBV19,TRBJ2-1,CASSNGLAGYREQFF,TGTGCCAGTAGTAACGGACTAGCGGGGTACAGGGAGCAGTTCTTC
-,few,TRBV19,TRBJ2-6,CATRGHSGANVLTF,TGTGCCACCAGGGGTCACTCTGGGGCCAACGTCCTGACTTTC
-,-,TRBV11-3,TRBJ1-4,CASSLMGGTNEKLFF,TGTGCCAGCAGCTTAATGGGAGGAACTAATGAAAAACTGTTTTTT
-,-,TRBV28,TRBJ2-7,CASSTYEQYF,TGTGCCAGCTCCACCTACGAGCAGTACTTC
-,-,TRBV6-5,TRBJ2-5,CASSREWEFQETQYF,TGTGCCAGCAGCCGGGAGTGGGAATTCCAAGAGACCCAGTACTTC
-,-,TRBV27,TRBJ1-1,CASSWGMMNTEAFF,TGTGCCAGCAGTTGGGGCATGATGAACACTGAAGCTTTCTTT
-,-,TRBV7-9,TRBJ2-3,CASSMQGDTQYF,TGTGCCAGCAGCATGCAGGGAGATACGCAGTATTTT
-,-,TRBV5-5,TRBJ1-4,CASSTRQVNAQEKLFF,TGTGCCAGCAGCACCCGACAGGTCAACGCCCAGGAAAAACTGTTTTTT
-,-,TRBV19,TRBJ1-5,CASSILGVLDSNQPQHF,TGTGCCAGTAGTATACTCGGGGTATTGGATAGCAATCAGCCCCAGCATTTT
-,-,TRBV5-4,TRBJ2-3,CASSGGAGNTDTQYF,TGTGCCAGCAGCGGTGGGGCAGGAAACACAGATACGCAGTATTTT
-,-,TRBV12-2,TRBJ1-1,CASRSRDRGSATEAFF,TGTGCAAGTCGCTCCCGGGACAGGGGATCGGCCACTGAAGCTTTCTTT
TRBD2,-,TRBV6-6,TRBJ2-3,CASSYLRGRDTDTQYF,TGTGCCAGCAGTTACTTGCGCGGGAGGGACACAGATACGCAGTATTTT
-,-,TRBV30,TRBJ2-1,CACQKGGAYNEQFF,TGTGCCTGCCAGAAGGGGGGAGCCTACAATGAGCAGTTCTTC
-,-,TRBV4-1,TRBJ1-4,CASSTRKEWEKLFF,TGCGCCAGCAGCACGCGGAAGGAGTGGGAAAAACTGTTTTTT
-,-,TRBV5-4,TRBJ1-1,CASSLRGENTEAFF,TGTGCCAGCAGCTTGAGGGGCGAGAACACTGAAGCTTTCTTT
TRBD1,-,TRBV15,TRBJ2-1,CATNQVRDRGHSEQFF,TGTGCCACCAATCAAGTCAGGGACAGAGGACATAGTGAGCAGTTCTTC
-,-,TRBV7-8,TRBJ2-7,CASSLDGYSYEQYF,TGTGCCAGCAGCTTAGACGGATATTCCTACGAGCAGTACTTC
TRBD1,-,TRBV10-3,TRBJ2-7,CAISETGGSHEQYF,TGTGCCATCAGTGAGACAGGGGGCTCCCACGAGCAGTACTTC
-,once,TRBV29-1,TRBJ2-3,CSVFTSSTDTQYF,TGCAGCGTCTTCACTAGTAGCACAGATACGCAGTATTTT